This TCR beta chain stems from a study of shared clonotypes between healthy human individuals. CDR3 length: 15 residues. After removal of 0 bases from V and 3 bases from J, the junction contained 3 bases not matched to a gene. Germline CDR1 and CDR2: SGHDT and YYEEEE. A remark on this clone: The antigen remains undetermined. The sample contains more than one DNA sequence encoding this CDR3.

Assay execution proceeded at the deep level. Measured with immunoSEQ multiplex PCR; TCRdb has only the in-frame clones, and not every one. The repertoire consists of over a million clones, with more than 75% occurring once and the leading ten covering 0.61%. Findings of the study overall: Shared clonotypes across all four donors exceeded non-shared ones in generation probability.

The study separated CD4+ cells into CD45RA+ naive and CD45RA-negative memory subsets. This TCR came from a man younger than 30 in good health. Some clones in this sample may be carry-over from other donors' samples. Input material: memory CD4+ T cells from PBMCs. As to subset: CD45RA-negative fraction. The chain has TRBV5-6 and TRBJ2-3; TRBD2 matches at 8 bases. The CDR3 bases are TGTGCCAGCAGCTTGGCGGGCGGGAGGACAGATACGCAGTATTTT. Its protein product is CASSLAGGRTDTQYF.